A single T cell receptor beta chain is shown here with its context. The specificity of this receptor is unknown. No base quality values were provided; no much bigger clone lies one nucleotide off. The data belong to a study of PD-L1 blockade in urothelial cancer (dated by TCRdb to the late 2010s). For the study in its entirety: All patients started therapy around 2014 and received atezolizumab 1,200 mg intravenously every 3 weeks. About 90% of the roughly 29 patients were males with bladder-origin urothelial cancer, and about 60% of the 29 reported a prior smoking history. Patients had an ECOG performance status of 0 or 1 and had received between 0 and 3 prior chemotherapy regimens. Blood samples were analyzed at 3 weeks after treatment start (second dose) and at 6 weeks after treatment start. A median of about 150,000 T cells and 65,000 to 90,000 unique TCRs was obtained from blood samples, and a median clonality of approximately 0.077 was observed. The study, an exploratory multi-omic analysis, examined somatic, immune and clinical correlates of response to PD-L1 blockade with atezolizumab in urothelial cancer. TCR sequencing covered pretreatment tumor samples and matched, serially collected peripheral blood taken before and after atezolizumab treatment. Progression-free survival longer than 6 months counted as durable clinical benefit, and TCR features were additionally tested against both progression-free and overall survival. Whole exome sequencing and RNA sequencing of pretreatment tumors were performed alongside TCR sequencing in the same patients. Fewer than ten patients reached durable clinical benefit, while about 19 patients did not. Pretreatment blood TCR-seq was available for about 27 patients, at least one posttreatment blood collection was obtained for some 25 patients, and tumor TCR-seq was available for some 25 patients.

Synthetic TCR analog templates were spiked into each PCR to estimate absolute template abundance from read counts. TCRbeta CDR3 regions were amplified from genomic DNA with bias-controlled V and J gene primers using the immunoSEQ assay. Sequencing of rearranged TCRbeta segments was performed at approximately 20X coverage. In the source study's methods: Sequencing errors were corrected by clustering, and CDR3s were annotated against IMGT so that V, D and J genes could be assigned. Out-of-frame and stop-codon sequences were excluded, and only productive TCRbeta rearrangements were used in downstream analyses. Clonality was calculated as one minus the Shannon entropy normalized by the log of the number of unique productive sequences. Clones differing between time points or between blood and tumor were identified by Fisher's exact test with Benjamini-Hochberg correction at adjusted p below 0.01. What TCRdb holds here is the immuneACCESS table cut down to in-frame rearrangements. Part of the clones is not present; checked against another copy, under half of the missing clones reflect an unresolved V gene, and the others are unexplained. From that table come the V and J calls and clone size; the DNA was used to work out D and trimming. For this sample there are 40,000 to 45,000 clones; roughly four fifths appear just once. The ten largest clones take up 3.2% of the sample.

Summary of the overall study and its limitations: Greater expansion of tumor-associated TCR clones in peripheral blood 3 weeks after the start of treatment was observed in patients with durable benefit (n of about 22, p = 0.022). Improved progression-free and overall survival was found to be associated with pretreatment peripheral blood TCR clonality below the median. Small sample size (n of about 30) and many exploratory analyses mean the results are intended to be hypothesis-generating.

The germline V gene provides CDR1 SGHRS and CDR2 YFSETQ. V has 3 bases trimmed and J has 6 bases trimmed; junction bases matching no gene number 6. Measured from the cysteine to the phenylalanine, the CDR3 is 14 residues long. Here the CDR3 DNA is all that survives: 42 bases in frame from base 1. The cohort included roughly 29 patients with locally advanced or metastatic urothelial carcinoma who were treated at Memorial Sloan Kettering on a trial protocol. Peripheral blood mononuclear cells were collected from each patient pretreatment and during treatment, giving between 1 and 8 total time points per patient. The Qiagen DNeasy Blood extraction kit was used to purify genomic DNA from total PBMCs and from tumor samples. PBMCs were collected pretreatment and during treatment, and were isolated and stored as previously described.

The rearranged chain carries TRBV5-1 and TRBJ2-3, with TRBD2 matching 8 junction bases. The receptor was derived from a man aged 65-85 years with urothelial cancer. Sequences were derived from PBMCs, sampled around atezolizumab (anti-PD-L1) treatment. The DNA is as follows: TGCGCCAGCAGCTCAAAAGCGGGGGCTGATACGCAGTATTTT. Translated, this gives CASSSKAGADTQYF.